A selection of T cell receptor beta chains follows, all from one sample in a study of metastatic and nonmetastatic thyroid tumors. TCRdb re-called clones via MiXCR from the PCR reads. The table includes under 25,000 clones, under 35% detected once. Material for sequencing was blood. Receptors originate from a female donor with papillary thyroid cancer or a benign thyroid nodule (not recorded which). Some clones in this sample may be carry-over from other donors' samples. Each CDR3 is given with its conserved first and last residue. Fields, in order: V gene, D gene, J gene, clone size, CDR3 DNA, CDR3 protein. The D gene is left open where the match is weak. Only some rows state a clone size, as once, few, many or a class for expanded clones.

v_call: TRBV3-1
d_call: TRBD2
j_call: TRBJ2-7
clone_size: NA
cdr3_nt: TGTGCCAGCAGCCAAGGAACTAGCGGGGAGCCAAGTCCCCACGAGCAGTACTTC
cdr3_aa: CASSQGTSGEPSPHEQYF

v_call: TRBV11-1
d_call: NA
j_call: TRBJ2-5
clone_size: many
cdr3_nt: TGTGCCAGCAGCTTAGGTTCTGGGCTGAGAGAGACCCAGTACTTC
cdr3_aa: CASSLGSGLRETQYF

v_call: TRBV24-1
d_call: TRBD1
j_call: TRBJ1-1
clone_size: few
cdr3_nt: TGTGCCACCAGTGAACGAGGACAGGATGAAGCTTTCTTT
cdr3_aa: CATSERGQDEAFF

v_call: TRBV4-1
d_call: NA
j_call: TRBJ2-1
clone_size: many
cdr3_nt: TGCGCCAGCAGCCAACCAACAACAGGGGGGCGGGAGAATGAGCAGTTCTTC
cdr3_aa: CASSQPTTGGRENEQFF

v_call: TRBV28
d_call: NA
j_call: TRBJ1-5
clone_size: medium-sized
cdr3_nt: TGTGCCAGCAGTCCGGGGGCAACAAATAGCAATCAGCCCCAGCATTTT
cdr3_aa: CASSPGATNSNQPQHF

v_call: TRBV28
d_call: TRBD1
j_call: TRBJ1-5
clone_size: NA
cdr3_nt: TGTGCCAGCGTCGCCGGCAGGGGGTTAGGACAGCCCCAGCATTTT
cdr3_aa: CASVAGRGLGQPQHF

v_call: TRBV20-1
d_call: TRBD2
j_call: TRBJ2-3
clone_size: NA
cdr3_nt: TGCAGTGGGAAGGGGACTAGCGGACGCACAGATACGCAGTATTTT
cdr3_aa: CSGKGTSGRTDTQYF

v_call: TRBV11-3
d_call: NA
j_call: TRBJ1-1
clone_size: many
cdr3_nt: TGTGCCAGCAGCTTAGGAGCCCAATTGGAAGCTTTCTTT
cdr3_aa: CASSLGAQLEAFF

v_call: TRBV9
d_call: TRBD2
j_call: TRBJ2-1
clone_size: many
cdr3_nt: TGTGCCAGCAGCGTAGGTCCCGGAGCGGGAGGGCCGGGAGTGAGGGCCTACAATGAGCAGTTCTTC
cdr3_aa: CASSVGPGAGGPGVRAYNEQFF

v_call: TRBV6-4
d_call: NA
j_call: TRBJ2-2
clone_size: medium-sized
cdr3_nt: TGTGCCAGCAGTGCAACAGGGGGGGACAACACCGGGGAGCTGTTTTTT
cdr3_aa: CASSATGGDNTGELFF

v_call: TRBV5-1
d_call: NA
j_call: TRBJ1-2
clone_size: NA
cdr3_nt: TGCGCCAGCAGCTCAGGACAGATCTATGGCTACACCTTC
cdr3_aa: CASSSGQIYGYTF

v_call: TRBV20-1
d_call: NA
j_call: TRBJ1-4
clone_size: NA
cdr3_nt: TGCAGTGCTAGAGGGGGCCGGGAAAAACTGTTTTTT
cdr3_aa: CSARGGREKLFF

v_call: TRBV6-1
d_call: NA
j_call: TRBJ1-4
clone_size: NA
cdr3_nt: TGTGCCAGCGCATTTGGGCAGGAGGGTAATGAAAAACTGTTTTTT
cdr3_aa: CASAFGQEGNEKLFF

v_call: TRBV4-2
d_call: TRBD2
j_call: TRBJ2-1
clone_size: NA
cdr3_nt: TGTGCCAGCAGCCAAGATGAGGGTAGCGGGAATGAGCAGTTCTTC
cdr3_aa: CASSQDEGSGNEQFF

v_call: TRBV6-1
d_call: NA
j_call: TRBJ1-6
clone_size: medium-sized
cdr3_nt: TGTGCCAGTACTCATCGGGGTACGACAACCCTCCACTTT
cdr3_aa: CASTHRGTTTLHF

v_call: TRBV20-1
d_call: NA
j_call: TRBJ2-1
clone_size: many
cdr3_nt: TGCAGTGCTAGGTACGGAGGGGAGAACAATGAGCAGTTCTTC
cdr3_aa: CSARYGGENNEQFF

v_call: TRBV5-8
d_call: NA
j_call: TRBJ2-2
clone_size: once
cdr3_nt: TGTGCCAGCAGCTTTGAGACAGCGGAAGTGGCCGGGGAGCTGTTTTTT
cdr3_aa: CASSFETAEVAGELFF

v_call: TRBV4-1
d_call: NA
j_call: TRBJ2-6
clone_size: NA
cdr3_nt: TGCGCCAGCAGCCCCAACCTGTTTACCTCTGGGGCCAACGTCCTGACTTTC
cdr3_aa: CASSPNLFTSGANVLTF

v_call: TRBV18
d_call: NA
j_call: TRBJ2-3
clone_size: many
cdr3_nt: TGTGCCAGCTCACCGACGACCGCCGGCACAGATACGCAGTATTTT
cdr3_aa: CASSPTTAGTDTQYF

v_call: TRBV6-1
d_call: TRBD2
j_call: TRBJ2-2
clone_size: few
cdr3_nt: TGTGCCAGCAGTGAAGCTAGCGGGAGCACCGTGGAGCTGTTTTTT
cdr3_aa: CASSEASGSTVELFF

v_call: TRBV7-9
d_call: NA
j_call: TRBJ2-7
clone_size: NA
cdr3_nt: TGTGCCATCAGCTTTGGGCGGGCTGCCTACGAGCAGTACTTC
cdr3_aa: CAISFGRAAYEQYF

v_call: TRBV28
d_call: TRBD1
j_call: TRBJ1-2
clone_size: few
cdr3_nt: TGTGCCAGCGGTTCTCGGGACAGCTATGGCTACACCTTC
cdr3_aa: CASGSRDSYGYTF